This passage covers 8 T cell receptor beta chains from one sample sequenced in a study of Ad26.COV2.S vaccination and SARS-CoV-2 variants. Sample treatment: some 19 received Ad26.COV2.S at low or high dose, single or two shots; roughly five received placebo; per-sample allocation not given. It was on day 63 after the first vaccine or placebo injection that samples were taken. Repertoires were generated with immunoSEQ multiplex PCR, while TCRdb's copy carries only in-frame clones and drops some. The sample lists roughly 330,000 clones; around 90% were seen once. Sample: peripheral blood, taken in a trial of Ad26.COV2.S vaccine versus placebo. All receptors derive from a person aged 18-60 years who received the Ad26.COV2.S COVID-19 vaccine or a placebo.

The V call is TRBV2, the J call TRBJ2-7; D perhaps matches TRBD1 (5 bases). The V end was cut by 6 bases, the J end by 4 bases, with 19 bases between. Germline V lookup: CDR1 SNHLY, CDR2 FYNNEI. The CDR3 contains 15 residues. The CDR3 bases are TGTGCCAGCAGAATCGGACAATCGTCATTTTACGAGCAGTACGTC. It yields the protein CASRIGQSSFYEQYV.

In the case of this clone: Germline and junction disagree at one end, which may indicate a read error. The J gene is TRBJ2-7, the V gene TRBV6-2 or TRBV6-3; D remains ambiguous. The CDR3 sequence is 12 residues long. Germline loops: CDR1 MNHEY, CDR2 SVGEGT. This CDR3 reads CASSYQRAPLIF. In DNA form, the CDR3 reads TGTGCCAGCAGTTACCAGCGAGCCCCACTTATCTTC.

The rearrangement joins TRBV7-8 to TRBJ2-3, with D hard to call. Trimming took 1 base from V and 3 from J, leaving 2 bases between them. Germline loops: CDR1 SGHVS, CDR2 FQNEAQ. This CDR3 comprises 12 residues. DNA for the CDR3: TGTGCCAGCAGCTTAGAGACAGATACGCAGTATTTT. It is translated as CASSLETDTQYF.

A remark on this clone: The same CDR3 can be traced to other DNA sequences in this sample. The V and J genes are TRBV27 and TRBJ2-7; 7 bases agree with TRBD1. The CDR3 spans 14 residues. Trimming removed 4 bases from V and 0 bases from J; junction bases left unmatched: 3. Germline CDR1 and CDR2: MNHEY and SMNVEV (reference sequence). The CDR3 region is CASSSGTASYEQYV. The CDR3 DNA sequence: TGTGCCAGCAGTTCCGGGACAGCCTCCTACGAGCAGTACGTC.

V and J are TRBV9 and TRBJ1-2; a weak D match, TRBD1 (6 bases). The CDR3 totals 17 residues. The V end was cut by 4 bases, the J end by 10 bases, with 29 bases between. CDR1 is SGDLS, CDR2 YYNGEE, per germline. The CDR3 nucleotides are TGTGCCAGCAGCCCCCGACCCCTGACCGGGACAAGTGGAGCCTACACCTTC. It is translated as CASSPRPLTGTSGAYTF.

This clone showed up just once. DNA for the CDR3: TGTGCCAGTAGTCTAATAAAAGCGGGTCTATACAATGAGCAGTTCTTC. It translates to CASSLIKAGLYNEQFF. The chain joins TRBV19 to TRBJ2-1; possible D gene TRBD2, 6 bases. The V end was cut by 5 bases, the J end by 4 bases, with 18 bases between. Germline CDR1 is LNHDA and CDR2 is SQIVND (reference sequence). The CDR3 length is 16 residues.

As DNA, the CDR3 is TGTGCCAGCAGCCATACAATTTACCGTCCCTCAACTAATGAAAAACTGTTTTTT. Translating gives CASSHTIYRPSTNEKLFF. The chain is built from TRBV7-9 and TRBJ1-4; no clear D. The V gene's germline CDR1 is SEHNR and CDR2 FQNEAQ (reference sequence). The ends were cut back, 5 bases at V and 0 bases at J, with 19 bases in the middle. The CDR3 spans 18 residues.

This sequence joins TRBV11-3 and TRBJ1-1; D may be TRBD1 (6 bases). With 1 base removed from V and 1 base from J, the gap between germline ends came to 10 bases. This CDR3 is 15 amino acids long. Germline V gene lookup returns CDR1 SGHNT and CDR2 YENEEA. CDR3 amino acids: CASSLGGAWNTEAFF. The CDR3 coding sequence is TGTGCCAGCAGCTTAGGGGGGGCCTGGAACACTGAAGCTTTCTTT.